The clone carrying this TCR beta chain turned up a few times. This sample is part of a study of spatial heterogeneity in lung cancer. Study-wide background: The study consistently detected more beta-chain than alpha-chain sequences. Combinations of a unique TCR and a UMI were tallied in raw reads, and on average each appeared more than ten times.

TCRdb itself ran the 5' RACE reads through MiXCR, one entry per CDR3 protein. The sample includes more than 65,000 distinct CDR3 sequences, about 8.5% of them seen just once. The CDR3 is 16 residues long. V was pared by 1 base and J by 0 bases, with 10 bases between. Germline CDR1 LGHNA, CDR2 YNFKEQ. Time point indicated: sample taken at primary tumor resection. The material was PBMCs, obtained at surgery. This sequence was found in a male donor with early-stage non-small cell lung cancer. This chain links TRBV4-2 with TRBJ2-1; tentatively, D is TRBD1 (6 bases). The CDR3 here is CASSQVRGSSYNEQFF. CDR3 DNA sequence: TGTGCCAGCAGCCAAGTTAGGGGGAGCTCCTACAATGAGCAGTTCTTC.